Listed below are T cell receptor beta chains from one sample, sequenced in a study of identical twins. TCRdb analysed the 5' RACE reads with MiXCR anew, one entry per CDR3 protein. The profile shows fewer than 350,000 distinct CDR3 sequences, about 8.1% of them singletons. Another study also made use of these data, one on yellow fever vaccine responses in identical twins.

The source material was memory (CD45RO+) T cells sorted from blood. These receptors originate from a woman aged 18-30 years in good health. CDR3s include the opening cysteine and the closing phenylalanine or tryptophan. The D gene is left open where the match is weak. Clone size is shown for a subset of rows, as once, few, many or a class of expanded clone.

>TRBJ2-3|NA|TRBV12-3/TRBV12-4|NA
TGTGCCAGCAGTTTCTCCTCCTGGGGCACAGATACGCAGTATTTT
CASSFSSWGTDTQYF
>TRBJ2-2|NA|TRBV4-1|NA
TGCGCCAGCAGCCACCCAGGGGGGGGCACCGGGGAGCTGTTTTTT
CASSHPGGGTGELFF
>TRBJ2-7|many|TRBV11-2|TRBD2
TGTGCCAGCAGCTTCTGGGCGGGAGGTTCCTACGAGCAGTACTTC
CASSFWAGGSYEQYF
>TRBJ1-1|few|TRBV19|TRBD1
TGTGCCAGTAGCATTGGACGGACAGGGTTCACTGAAGCTTTCTTT
CASSIGRTGFTEAFF
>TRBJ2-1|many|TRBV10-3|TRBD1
TGTGCCATCAGTGACGGACAGGCTAACTCATATGAGCAGTTCTTC
CAISDGQANSYEQFF
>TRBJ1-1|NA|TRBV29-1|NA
TGCAGCGTAGAAACAGGGTTCGCGACTGAAGCTTTCTTT
CSVETGFATEAFF
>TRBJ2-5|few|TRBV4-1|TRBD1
TGCGCCAGCAGCCAAGTTCAAGGGGGCCGGGAGACCCAGTACTTC
CASSQVQGGRETQYF
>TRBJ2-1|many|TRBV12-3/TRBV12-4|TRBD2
TGTGCCAGCACCATTAGCGGGGGGACTTTCCGGGAGCAGTTCTTC
CASTISGGTFREQFF
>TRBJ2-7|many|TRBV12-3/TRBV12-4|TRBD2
TGTGCCAGCAGTCCCTCCTCGACTAGCGGGAGCTCCTACGAGCAGTACTTC
CASSPSSTSGSSYEQYF
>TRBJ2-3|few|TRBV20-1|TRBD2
TGCAGTGTAAAGCGGGGCCTCACAGATACGCAGTATTTT
CSVKRGLTDTQYF
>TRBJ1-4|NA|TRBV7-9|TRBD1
TGTGCCAGCAGCTTAGGACAGGGAACTAATGAAAAACTGTTTTTT
CASSLGQGTNEKLFF
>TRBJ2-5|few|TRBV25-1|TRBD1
TGTGCCAGCAGTGCAACGTCGGGACAGCAAGAGACCCAGTACTTC
CASSATSGQQETQYF
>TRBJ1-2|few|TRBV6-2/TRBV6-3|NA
TGTGCCAGCAGCCGGGACACAATCTATGGCTACACCTTC
CASSRDTIYGYTF
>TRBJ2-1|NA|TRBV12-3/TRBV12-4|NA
TGTGCCAGCAGGCCCCAATACAATGAGCAGTTCTTC
CASRPQYNEQFF
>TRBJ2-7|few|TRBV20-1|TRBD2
TGCAGTGCTAGGGACTCCTCTAGCGGGAGTGGGCAGGAGCAGTACTTC
CSARDSSSGSGQEQYF
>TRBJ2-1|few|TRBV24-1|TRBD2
TGTGCCACCAGTGATTCGGCCGGGGGGGCCTACAATGAGCAGTTCTTC
CATSDSAGGAYNEQFF
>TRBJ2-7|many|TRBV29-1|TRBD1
TGCAGCGTTGCCGCTAGGGACAGCTCCTACGAGCAGTACTTC
CSVAARDSSYEQYF
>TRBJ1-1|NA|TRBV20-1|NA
TGCAGTGCTAGTCAGGGGAACACTGAAGCTTTCTTT
CSASQGNTEAFF
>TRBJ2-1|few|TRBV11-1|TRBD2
TGTGCCAGCAGCCCAGCGGGACTAGCGGGACCTAGCTCCTACAATGAGCAGTTCTTC
CASSPAGLAGPSSYNEQFF
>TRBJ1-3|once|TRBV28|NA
TGTGCCAGCGGGGGGGCAGAGGGAAACACCATATATTTT
CASGGAEGNTIYF
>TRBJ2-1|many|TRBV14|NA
TGTGCCAGCAGCCAGGACCATTTCAGTGAGCAGTTCTTC
CASSQDHFSEQFF
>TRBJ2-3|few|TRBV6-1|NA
TGTGCCAGCAGTCTCCGGGATGGTGTCACAGATACGCAGTATTTT
CASSLRDGVTDTQYF
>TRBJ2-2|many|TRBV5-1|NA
TGCGCCAGCAGCCAGGGATTCACCGGGGAGCTGTTTTTT
CASSQGFTGELFF
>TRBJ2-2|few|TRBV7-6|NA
TGTGCCAGCAGCTTTTATCGAGTGGACCGGGAGCTGTTTTTT
CASSFYRVDRELFF
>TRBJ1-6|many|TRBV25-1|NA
TGTGCCAGCAGTGAATCCTACGGGGTACCCCTCCACTTT
CASSESYGVPLHF
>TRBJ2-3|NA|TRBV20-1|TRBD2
TGCAGTGCAGAACATCTGGGGGGGTTGACAGATACGCAGTATTTT
CSAEHLGGLTDTQYF
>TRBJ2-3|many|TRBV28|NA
TGTGCCAGCAGTTTATGGACATTTCAGGGAAGGACGCAGTATTTT
CASSLWTFQGRTQYF
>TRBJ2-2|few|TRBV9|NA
TGTGCCAGCAGCGTCGCCGGGGGTGGCACCGGGGAGCTGTTTTTT
CASSVAGGGTGELFF
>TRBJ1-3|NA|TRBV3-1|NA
TGTGCCAGCAGCCATGGGGCCCGTAACACCATATATTTT
CASSHGARNTIYF
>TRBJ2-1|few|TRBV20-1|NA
TGCAGTGCTAGAGGGGCGGGGACACCCTCCTACAATGAGCAGTTCTTC
CSARGAGTPSYNEQFF
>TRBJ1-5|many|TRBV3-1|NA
TGTGCCAGCAGCCAAGTAAGGGGCGGTCAGCCCCAGCATTTT
CASSQVRGGQPQHF
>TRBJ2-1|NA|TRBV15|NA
TGTGCCACGAAATCGGACGGTCTCTACAATGAGCAGTTCTTC
CATKSDGLYNEQFF
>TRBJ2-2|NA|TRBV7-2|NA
TGTGCCAGCGGACCTCCTCTGGGTAGCGTCACCGGGGAGCTGTTTTTT
CASGPPLGSVTGELFF
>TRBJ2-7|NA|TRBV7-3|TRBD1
TGTGCCAGCAGCCCCGACAGGGGGATTACAGGGAGTATGCAGTACTTC
CASSPDRGITGSMQYF
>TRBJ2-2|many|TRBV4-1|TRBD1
TGCGCCAGCAGCCAAGCGGGGACAGACAACACCGGGGAGCTGTTTTTT
CASSQAGTDNTGELFF
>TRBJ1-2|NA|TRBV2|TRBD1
TGTGCCAGCAGCCTCCAGGGGGGTCTAGGCTACACCTTC
CASSLQGGLGYTF
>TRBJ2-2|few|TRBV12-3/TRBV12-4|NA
TGTGCCAGCCGCTGGAACACCGGGGAGCTGTTTTTT
CASRWNTGELFF
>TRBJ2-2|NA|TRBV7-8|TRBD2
TGTGCCAGCAGCTTAGGTCATCGGACTAGGACTGACACCGGGGAGCTGTTTTTT
CASSLGHRTRTDTGELFF
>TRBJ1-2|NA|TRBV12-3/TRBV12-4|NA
TGTGCCAGCAGTTCCCCCAAGAACTATGGCTACACCTTC
CASSSPKNYGYTF
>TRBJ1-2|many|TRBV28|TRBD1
TGTGCCAGCACCAATCAGGGGGGGGGCTACACCTTC
CASTNQGGGYTF
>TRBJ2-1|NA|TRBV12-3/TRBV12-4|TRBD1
TGTGCCAGCAGGGGGACAGGGGGCGCCTCCTACAATGAGCAGTTCTTC
CASRGTGGASYNEQFF
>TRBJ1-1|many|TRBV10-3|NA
TGTGCCATCAATCAAGGTACGAACACTGAAGCTTTCTTT
CAINQGTNTEAFF
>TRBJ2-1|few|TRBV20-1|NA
TGCAGTGCCGACAGTAACAATGAGCAGTTCTTC
CSADSNNEQFF
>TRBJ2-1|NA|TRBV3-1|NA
TGTGCCAGCAGCCAAGAAGCTAGCTCGGGTGAGCAGTTCTTC
CASSQEASSGEQFF
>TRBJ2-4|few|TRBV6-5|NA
TGTGCCAGCAGTTACGCCGGGCGGGGCGCAAACATTCAGTACTTC
CASSYAGRGANIQYF
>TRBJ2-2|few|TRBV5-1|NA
TGCGCCAGCCAGGCGGACCCCACGGCCGGGGAGCTGTTTTTT
CASQADPTAGELFF
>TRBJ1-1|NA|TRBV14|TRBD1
TGTGCCAGCAGTCGCCGACAGGGTGGAGACACTGAAGCTTTCTTT
CASSRRQGGDTEAFF
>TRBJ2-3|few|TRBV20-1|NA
TGCAGTGCTAACCTTCTAACGACTAGCACAGATACGCAGTATTTT
CSANLLTTSTDTQYF
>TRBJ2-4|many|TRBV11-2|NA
TGTGCCAGCAGCTTCACCGGGACTTTAAAAAACATTCAGTACTTC
CASSFTGTLKNIQYF
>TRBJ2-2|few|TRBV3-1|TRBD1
TGTGCCAGCAGCCAAACAGGGGGCGCGAGTGTCGGGGAGCTGTTTTTT
CASSQTGGASVGELFF
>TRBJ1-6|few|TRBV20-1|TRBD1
TGCAGTGCTAGTAAGCAGGGGGATTCACCCCTCCACTTT
CSASKQGDSPLHF
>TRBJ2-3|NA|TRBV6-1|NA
TGTGCCAGCAGTGAACAGGGAGGATTGTCCACAGATACGCAGTATTTT
CASSEQGGLSTDTQYF
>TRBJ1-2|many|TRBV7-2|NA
TGTGCCAGCAGCTTTGGCCGGCGGGCATATGGCTACACCTTC
CASSFGRRAYGYTF
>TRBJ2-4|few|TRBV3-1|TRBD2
TGTGCCAGCAGCCAGAGGGGCCTAGCGGCGGCCAAAAACATTCAGTACTTC
CASSQRGLAAAKNIQYF
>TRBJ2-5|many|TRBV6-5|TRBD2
TGTGCCAGCAGATCGAGCGGGGGGGCCCAAGAGACCCAGTACTTC
CASRSSGGAQETQYF
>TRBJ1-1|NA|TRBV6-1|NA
TGTGCCAGCAGTGGCACATGGGGGAACACTGAAGCTTTCTTT
CASSGTWGNTEAFF
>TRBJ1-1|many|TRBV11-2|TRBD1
TGTGCCAGCAGCACCGGGACAGGGGGTGTAACTGAAGCTTTCTTT
CASSTGTGGVTEAFF
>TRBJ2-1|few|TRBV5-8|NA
TGTGCCAGCAGAGGGATCAATGAGCAGTTCTTC
CASRGINEQFF
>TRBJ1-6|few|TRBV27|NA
TGTGCCAGCAGTTTATCGGGGGGGTTGGATTCACCCCTCCACTTT
CASSLSGGLDSPLHF